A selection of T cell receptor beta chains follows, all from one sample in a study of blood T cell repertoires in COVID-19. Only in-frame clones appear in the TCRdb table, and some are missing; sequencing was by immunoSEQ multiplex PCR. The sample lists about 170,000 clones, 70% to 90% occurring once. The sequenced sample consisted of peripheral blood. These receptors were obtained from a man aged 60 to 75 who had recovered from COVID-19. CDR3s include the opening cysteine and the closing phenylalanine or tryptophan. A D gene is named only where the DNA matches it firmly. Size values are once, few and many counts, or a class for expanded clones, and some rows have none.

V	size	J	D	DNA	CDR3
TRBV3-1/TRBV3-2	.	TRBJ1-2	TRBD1	TGTGCCAGCAGCCAACTGGACAGGGGTTATGGCTACACCTTC	CASSQLDRGYGYTF
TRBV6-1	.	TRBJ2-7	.	TGTGCCAGCAGTGAAGGGGTTAGCGGTCTTGGGTACGAGCAGTACTTC	CASSEGVSGLGYEQYF
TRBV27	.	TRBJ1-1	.	TGTGCCAGCAGTTTAACTAGATACTCAGAAGCTTTCTTT	CASSLTRYSEAFF
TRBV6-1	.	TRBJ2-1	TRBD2	TGTGCCAGCAGTGAAGCCCCAGCGGGGGGGCCCTACAATGAGCAGTTCTTC	CASSEAPAGGPYNEQFF
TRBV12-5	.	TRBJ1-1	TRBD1	TGTGCTAGTGGACCGATAGGGGGCGCAAGCACTGAAGCTTTCTTT	CASGPIGGASTEAFF
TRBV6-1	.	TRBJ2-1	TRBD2	TGTGCCAGCAGTGAAGCGCCGGCCAGCGGGAGCTCCTACAATGAGCAGTTCTTC	CASSEAPASGSSYNEQFF
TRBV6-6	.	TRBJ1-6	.	TGTGCCAGCAGTTACGGAGGGGTTTCACCCCTCCACTTT	CASSYGGVSPLHF
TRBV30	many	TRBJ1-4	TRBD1	TGTGCCTGGAGTAGACAGGGCTATGAAAAACTGTTTTTT	CAWSRQGYEKLFF
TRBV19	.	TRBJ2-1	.	TGTGCCAGTAGTCCCTCACAGGCTCCTTACACGAATGAGCAGTTCTTC	CASSPSQAPYTNEQFF
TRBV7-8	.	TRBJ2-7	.	TGTGCCAGCAGCTTCACCTACGAGCAGTACTTC	CASSFTYEQYF
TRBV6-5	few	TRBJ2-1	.	TGTGCCAGCAGGGGAGCTAGCGAGCCTTACAATGAGCAGTTCTTC	CASRGASEPYNEQFF
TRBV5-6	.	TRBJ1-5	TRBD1	TGTGCCAGCAGCTTCGGACAGGGCAATCAGCCCCAGCATTTT	CASSFGQGNQPQHF
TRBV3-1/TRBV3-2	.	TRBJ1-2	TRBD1	TGTGCCAGCAGCCAAGATATCGGGCAGGGGGCTTTTTATGGCTACACCTTC	CASSQDIGQGAFYGYTF
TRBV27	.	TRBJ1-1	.	TGTGCCAGCAGTTTATCGCGGGGGGTGGGCACTGAAGCTTTCTTT	CASSLSRGVGTEAFF
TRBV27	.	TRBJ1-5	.	TGTGCCAGCAGTTTGGGAGGGGACGGGACACAGCCCCAGCATTTT	CASSLGGDGTQPQHF
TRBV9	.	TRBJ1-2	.	TGTGCCAGCAGCGCCTCAAGACAGACTTCCTATGGCTACACCTTC	CASSASRQTSYGYTF
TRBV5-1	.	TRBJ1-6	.	TGCGCCAGCAGCTTGGAGTCAGGGGAAAATTCACCCCTCCACTTT	CASSLESGENSPLHF
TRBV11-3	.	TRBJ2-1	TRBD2	TGTGCCAGCAGCTTAGGAGGTAGCGGGGGGTTGTATGAGCAGTTCTTC	CASSLGGSGGLYEQFF
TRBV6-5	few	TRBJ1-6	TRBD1	TGTGCCAGCAGCTTATCGGGACAGGTGAATTCACCCCTCCACTTT	CASSLSGQVNSPLHF
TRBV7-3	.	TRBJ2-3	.	TGTGCCAGCAGCTTAGGGGGGGCCTCGGATACGCAGTATTTT	CASSLGGASDTQYF
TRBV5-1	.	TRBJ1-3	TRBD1	TGCGCCAGCAGCTCCGGGACAGGGTTCGCTGGAAACACCATATATTTT	CASSSGTGFAGNTIYF
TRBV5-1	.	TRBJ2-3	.	TGCGCCACAACCCGCGCAGGGACAGATACGCAGTATTTT	CATTRAGTDTQYF
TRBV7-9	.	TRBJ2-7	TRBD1	TGTGCCAGCAGCTTCAGGACAGGTCCCTTCGACGAGCAGTACTTC	CASSFRTGPFDEQYF
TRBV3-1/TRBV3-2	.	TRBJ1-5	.	TGTGCCAGCAGCCAAGATGCAGGGTCGGGCAATCAGCCCCAGCATTTT	CASSQDAGSGNQPQHF
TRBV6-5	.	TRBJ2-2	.	TGTGCCAGCAGTTTTGGGCAAGCGAACACCGGGGAGCTGTTTTTT	CASSFGQANTGELFF
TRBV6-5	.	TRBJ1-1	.	TGTGCCAGCAGTTCCCGGGCCGGAGGGAACACTGAAGCTTTCTTT	CASSSRAGGNTEAFF
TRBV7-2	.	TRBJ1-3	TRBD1	TGTGCCAGCAGCTGGGACAGGGGACCTGGAAACACCATATATTTT	CASSWDRGPGNTIYF
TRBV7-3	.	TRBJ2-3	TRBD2	TGTGCCAGCAGCTTGGGGACTAGCGGGGCTGCGCCGTATTTT	CASSLGTSGAAPYF
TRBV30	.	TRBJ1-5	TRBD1	TGTGCCGGAGGAGAGGGGGCTCAGCCCCAGCATTTT	CAGGEGAQPQHF
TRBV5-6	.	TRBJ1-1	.	TGTGCCAGCAGCTTGGTGGGGCGGTCAGCTTTCTTT	CASSLVGRSAFF
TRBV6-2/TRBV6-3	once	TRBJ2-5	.	TGTGCCAGCAGTTACTCCCTCTCCGGAGAACTAGAGACCCAGTACTTC	CASSYSLSGELETQYF
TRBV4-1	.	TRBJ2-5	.	TGCGCCAGCAGCCAAGGTGGCGAGACCCAGTACTTC	CASSQGGETQYF
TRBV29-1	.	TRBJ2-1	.	TGCAGCGTTGAAGAATCGCGGTACAATGAGCAGTTCTTC	CSVEESRYNEQFF
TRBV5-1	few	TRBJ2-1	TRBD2	TGCGCCAGCAGCTTGGGCAGCGGGGGGGACTACAATGAGCAGTTCTTC	CASSLGSGGDYNEQFF
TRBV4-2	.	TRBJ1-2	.	TGTGCCAGCAGCCAATACACAGGGAACTATGGCTACACCTTC	CASSQYTGNYGYTF
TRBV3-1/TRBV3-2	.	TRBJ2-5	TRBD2	TGTGCCAGCAGTCCGGGGGCTAGCGGGGGCGAGACCCAGTACTTC	CASSPGASGGETQYF
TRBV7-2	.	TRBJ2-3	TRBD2	TGTGCCAGCAGCTTAGTCCCGCCAGCGGGGAACACAGATACGCAGTATTTT	CASSLVPPAGNTDTQYF
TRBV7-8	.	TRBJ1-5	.	TGTGCCAGCAGCTCTTCGTCCAGGAATAGCAATCAGCCCCAGCATTTT	CASSSSSRNSNQPQHF
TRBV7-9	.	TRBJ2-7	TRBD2	TGTGCCAGCAGCTCGGGTGGCGGGGGGAGTACCTACGAGCAGTACTTC	CASSSGGGGSTYEQYF
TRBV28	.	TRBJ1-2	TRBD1	TGTGCCAGCAGTCCCGGACAGGGGCTGGACTATGGCTACACCTTC	CASSPGQGLDYGYTF
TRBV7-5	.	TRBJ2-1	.	TGTGCCAGAAGCTCCGCGGCAAGCGGGGCCAATGAGCAGTTCTTC	CARSSAASGANEQFF
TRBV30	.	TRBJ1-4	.	TGTGCCTGGAGTAGGACAGATTCAACTAATGAAAAACTGTTTTTT	CAWSRTDSTNEKLFF
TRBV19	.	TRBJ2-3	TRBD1	TGTGCCAGTAGCGGGACAGTGGGAATGGATACGCAGTATTTT	CASSGTVGMDTQYF
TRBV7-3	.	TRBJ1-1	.	TGTGCCAGCAGCTCGGCAGGGTGGGCCGAAGCTTTCTTT	CASSSAGWAEAFF
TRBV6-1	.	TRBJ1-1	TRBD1	TGTGCCAGCAGTGATCGGTTCGGGCAGGGGGCGGCTGAAGCTTTCTTT	CASSDRFGQGAAEAFF
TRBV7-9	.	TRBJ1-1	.	TGTGCCAGCAGCCCCCAACCGGGACATGCCAAAGCTTTCTTT	CASSPQPGHAKAFF